The rows below give T cell receptor beta chains drawn from one sample of a study of blood T cell repertoires in COVID-19. Some clones are missing from TCRdb's copy, which holds only in-frame ones; the method was immunoSEQ multiplex PCR. The sample consists of 60,000 to 70,000 clones, approximately 90% of them appearing once. The sample consisted of peripheral blood. Receptor source: a woman aged 55-69 years with acute or convalescent COVID-19. The CDR3 runs from the conserved cysteine through the conserved F or W. A D gene is named only where the DNA matches it firmly. Clone size appears in some rows only: once, few, many, or a class for an expanded clone.

>TRBJ2-2|NA|15|NA|TRBV28
TGTGCCAGCAGTTTAGGGCAGGGCACCACCGGGGAGCTGTTTTTT
CASSLGQGTTGELFF
>TRBJ2-3|NA|12|NA|TRBV28
TGTGCCAGCTCCGGTAACGCCGATACGCAGTATTTT
CASSGNADTQYF
>TRBJ1-2|TRBD1|13|NA|TRBV12-3/TRBV12-4
TGTGCCAGCAGTCCGACAGGGAACTATGGCTACACCTTC
CASSPTGNYGYTF
>TRBJ1-2|TRBD1|16|NA|TRBV15
TGTGCCACCAGCAGAAGGATTACCGGGACAGGGTTTGGCTACACCTTC
CATSRRITGTGFGYTF
>TRBJ1-1|NA|14|NA|TRBV7-2
TGTGCCAGCAGCTGGGGGGGGGTGAGATCTGAAGCTTTCTTT
CASSWGGVRSEAFF
>TRBJ2-2|TRBD1|17|few|TRBV7-2
TGTGCCAGCAGCTCTAGACGGGACAGGTTGAACACCGGGGAGCTGTTTTTT
CASSSRRDRLNTGELFF
>TRBJ1-4|TRBD1|13|NA|TRBV2
TGTGCCAGCAGGGACAGGGTAAAAGAAAAACTGTTTTTT
CASRDRVKEKLFF
>TRBJ2-1|NA|15|NA|TRBV4-2
TGTGCCAGCAGCCAGGGCAGCCGAGACCTTAATGAGCAGTTCTTC
CASSQGSRDLNEQFF
>TRBJ1-1|TRBD1|15|NA|TRBV20-1
TGCAGTGCTAGTACCGGGACAGGGGCGAACACTGAAGCTTTCTTT
CSASTGTGANTEAFF
>TRBJ1-5|TRBD1|16|once|TRBV4-1
TGCGCCAGCAGCCAAGGACAGGGGGCAAGAGGGCAGCCCCAGCATTTT
CASSQGQGARGQPQHF
>TRBJ1-2|TRBD1|12|NA|TRBV3-1/TRBV3-2
TGTGCCAGTTCGGACAGGGACTATGGCTACACCTTC
CASSDRDYGYTF
>TRBJ1-3|NA|16|few|TRBV18
TGTGCCAGCTCACCAGAGTTCGTGAACTCTGGAAACACCATATATTTT
CASSPEFVNSGNTIYF
>TRBJ1-2|NA|15|NA|TRBV2
TGTGCCAGCAGTGAAGGGCCAGGGTCTAACTATGGCTACACCTTC
CASSEGPGSNYGYTF
>TRBJ1-3|NA|17|NA|TRBV19
TGTGCCAGTAGTACAATTCCCGGGACTTTCTCTGGAAACACCATATATTTT
CASSTIPGTFSGNTIYF
>TRBJ1-6|TRBD1|15|NA|TRBV7-8
TGTGCCAGCAGAAGGGACAGGGGGCGAGATTCACCCCTCCACTTT
CASRRDRGRDSPLHF
>TRBJ1-6|TRBD1|16|NA|TRBV13
TGTGCCAGCAGCTCTACCCTGGGGACAGGGGATTCACCCCTCCACTTT
CASSSTLGTGDSPLHF
>TRBJ1-3|TRBD1|16|NA|TRBV5-1
TGCGCCAGCAGCTTGGAGACAGGGGCTTTTGGAAACACCATATATTTT
CASSLETGAFGNTIYF
>TRBJ1-1|TRBD1|12|few|TRBV6-5
TGTGCCAGCAGGACGGGACAGCTTGAAGCTTTCTTT
CASRTGQLEAFF
>TRBJ2-2|TRBD2|17|NA|TRBV24-1
TGTGCCACCAGTGATCTTAGCGGGGGGGCTGGCACCGGGGAGCTGTTTTTT
CATSDLSGGAGTGELFF
>TRBJ1-1|NA|13|NA|TRBV21-1
TGTGCCAGCAGCAAAGGGCAGGGGGCTATAGCTTTCTTT
CASSKGQGAIAFF
>TRBJ1-2|TRBD1|13|NA|TRBV5-1
TGCGCCAGCAGCTTCGGGACAGACTATGGCTACACCTTC
CASSFGTDYGYTF
>TRBJ1-3|NA|16|NA|TRBV18
TGTGCCAGCTCACCAAGGGGCGGGAGCTCTGGAAACACCATATATTTT
CASSPRGGSSGNTIYF
>TRBJ2-5|TRBD2|16|NA|TRBV13
TGTGCCAGCAGCCTCCGGACTAGCGGGGAGAAAGAGACCCAGTACTTC
CASSLRTSGEKETQYF
>TRBJ2-3|NA|16|once|TRBV27
TGTGCCAGCACTAATTATTTGGGGCGACCATCAGATACGCAGTATTTT
CASTNYLGRPSDTQYF
>TRBJ1-2|TRBD1|14|NA|TRBV5-1
TGCGCCAGCAGCCCGGGACAGGGGGCCTATGGCTACACCTTC
CASSPGQGAYGYTF
>TRBJ1-6|TRBD1|17|NA|TRBV15
TGTGCCACCAGCAGAGATATAGGGACAGGGTATAATTCACCCCTCCACTTT
CATSRDIGTGYNSPLHF
>TRBJ2-3|TRBD2|17|NA|TRBV7-2
TGTGCCAGCAGCACGGGGACTAGCGAGTGGGTTCTAGATACGCAGTATTTT
CASSTGTSEWVLDTQYF
>TRBJ2-5|NA|13|NA|TRBV9
TGTGCCAGCGGGCGGGGGCCCCAAGAGACCCAGTACTTC
CASGRGPQETQYF
>TRBJ1-1|NA|15|NA|TRBV27
TGTGCCAGCTGGGAGGGGGAGGGTCTGAACACTGAAGCTTTCTTT
CASWEGEGLNTEAFF
>TRBJ1-6|NA|13|NA|TRBV4-1
TGCGCCAGCAGCCAAGAGGCTAATTCACCCCTCCACTTT
CASSQEANSPLHF
>TRBJ2-2|NA|13|NA|TRBV6-6
TGTGCCAGCAGTTACCCTAGGACCGGGGAGCTGTTTTTT
CASSYPRTGELFF
>TRBJ1-1|NA|14|NA|TRBV14
TGTGCCAGCAGCCAAGATCGGCGGGGAGTCATCGCTTTCTTT
CASSQDRRGVIAFF
>TRBJ1-1|TRBD1|14|few|TRBV7-9
TGTGCCAGCAGCTTAGTACAGGGGGCGGGTGAAGCTTTCTTT
CASSLVQGAGEAFF
>TRBJ1-2|NA|13|NA|TRBV5-6
TGTGCCAGCAGTTACGGGACTGACTATGGCTACACCTTC
CASSYGTDYGYTF
>TRBJ2-1|NA|14|NA|TRBV6-2/TRBV6-3
TGTGCCAGCAGTTACCCTGGGACTCCGAATGAGCAGTTCTTC
CASSYPGTPNEQFF
>TRBJ2-5|NA|11|NA|TRBV10-3
TGTGCCATCAGGGGCCGGGAGACCCAGTACTTC
CAIRGRETQYF
>TRBJ2-2|TRBD1|15|NA|TRBV6-6
TGTGCCAGCAGTGAGGACAGGGCCGACACCGGGGAGCTGTTTTTT
CASSEDRADTGELFF
>TRBJ2-5|TRBD1|15|once|TRBV4-2
TGTGCCAGCAGCCCCCGGGACAGGGTCCAAGAGACCCAGTACTTC
CASSPRDRVQETQYF
>TRBJ1-2|NA|18|NA|TRBV18
TGTGCCAGCTCACCACGAACGGGGGACGGCAGCCTTAGTTCTGGCTACACCTTC
CASSPRTGDGSLSSGYTF
>TRBJ2-5|NA|15|NA|TRBV5-4
TGTGCCAGCAGCCAACCGGGACACAAACAAGAGACCCAGTACTTC
CASSQPGHKQETQYF
>TRBJ2-2|NA|14|NA|TRBV4-2
TGTGCCAGCAGCCTCTACGAGGGCACCGGGGAGCTGTTTTTT
CASSLYEGTGELFF
>TRBJ1-2|NA|14|once|TRBV11-2
TGTGCCAGCAGCCCGATGGGGGGGCAAGATGGCTACACCTTC
CASSPMGGQDGYTF
>TRBJ2-3|NA|13|NA|TRBV7-3
TGTGCCAGCAGCCCGATGGGGCTCTCGGCGCAGTATTTT
CASSPMGLSAQYF
>TRBJ2-1|NA|15|NA|TRBV5-1
TGCGCCAGCAGCCCGTGGGTAGGGGGGGACAATGAGCAGTTCTTC
CASSPWVGGDNEQFF
>TRBJ1-5|TRBD1|15|NA|TRBV2
TGTGCCAGCAGCGCTTGGACAGGGGTCGATCAGCCCCAGCATTTT
CASSAWTGVDQPQHF
>TRBJ2-1|NA|15|NA|TRBV3-1/TRBV3-2
TGTGCCAGCAGCCAAGGGCTAGCGCCCTACAATGAGCAGTTCTTC
CASSQGLAPYNEQFF